These 6 T cell receptor beta chains came from one sample sequenced in a study of cytomegalovirus exposure and HLA in healthy donors (dated by TCRdb to 2016 to 2017). The library was built by means of the immunoSEQ multiplex PCR assay. A mixture of 60 forward primers for TCR Vbeta segments and 13 reverse primers for TCR Jbeta segments was used in the multiplex PCR. TCRdb's version of the immuneACCESS table is confined to in-frame rearrangements and falls short of the full clone set. An unresolved V gene accounts for under half of the shortfall where checked; the remainder is of unknown origin. In this sample the table shows about 120,000 clones, about 61% of which occur a single time. The ten most abundant clones make up about 2% of the sample. The specimen was PBMCs. These receptors originate from a woman under 40 in good health and CMV-seronegative.

The J gene is TRBJ2-1, the V gene TRBV21-1; the table's TRBD2 call for D was not verified on the DNA. TRBV21-1 is termed a pseudogene. The CDR3 length is 17 residues. CDR3 DNA: TGTGCCAGCAGCAAAGGTGGGACTAGCGGGAGTGAGGATGAGCAGTTCTTC. It yields the protein CASSKGGTSGSEDEQFF.

The CDR3 DNA is TGTGCCAGTTCCCCACGGGACAGGGGGTACGAGCAGTACTTC. It yields the protein CASSPRDRGYEQYF. V is TRBV19 and J is TRBJ2-7; 11 positions agree with TRBD1. The junction had 7 bases not matched to a gene; V was cut back by 8 bases and J by 4 bases. CDR1 and CDR2 from the germline V gene are LNHDA and SQIVND (reference sequence). The CDR3 covers 14 residues.

J is TRBJ1-5 and V is TRBV6-5; possibly TRBD1 for D (5 bases). The CDR3 is made up of 15 amino acids. The V end lost 6 bases, the J end lost 3 bases, and 15 bases lay between the germline ends. Germline V gives CDR1 MNHEY, CDR2 SVGAGI. The CDR3 loop reads CASSRDLGVNQPQHF. The CDR3 bases are TGTGCCAGCAGCCGGGACTTGGGGGTCAATCAGCCCCAGCATTTT.

V gene TRBV2 combines with J gene TRBJ1-5; the match to TRBD1 covers 9 bases. V lost 6 bases, J lost 6 bases, and 6 bases stayed unmatched. Per the germline V gene, CDR1 is SNHLY and CDR2 is FYNNEI. The CDR3 has 14 amino acids. The CDR3 loop is CASRAGQGTQPQHF. In nucleotides, the CDR3 is TGTGCCAGCAGAGCGGGACAGGGAACTCAGCCCCAGCATTTT.

The chain joins TRBV28 to TRBJ2-5, with 11 bases identical to TRBD2. The V gene's germline CDR1 is MDHEN and CDR2 SYDVKM. V shed 6 bases, J shed 2 bases, and the junction held 8 bases outside the gene matches. The CDR3 covers 16 residues. The CDR3 DNA sequence: TGTGCCAGCAGACCAGGACTAGCGGGTCGGCAAGAGACCCAGTACTTC. Translating gives CASRPGLAGRQETQYF.

The chain carries TRBV19 and TRBJ1-1, with 10 positions matching TRBD1. Germline assignment: CDR1 LNHDA and CDR2 SQIVND (reference sequence). V trimming: 5 bases; J trimming: 1 base; junction bases outside the gene matches: 1. The CDR3 consists of 14 residues. The CDR3 loop is CASSDRGPNTEAFF. In DNA, the CDR3 is TGTGCCAGTAGTGACAGGGGGCCGAACACTGAAGCTTTCTTT.